This T cell receptor (beta chain) was sequenced in a study of T-cell memory formation after mild COVID-19. The CDR3 has 17 residues. Germline CDR1 is LGHDT and CDR2 is YNNKEL (reference sequence). With V trimmed by 4 bases and J by 4 bases, 8 bases remained unmatched. TCRalpha and TCRbeta libraries used 5'RACE with constant-segment primers and UMIs. TCRdb redid the calling of the 5' RACE reads with MiXCR, one entry per CDR3 protein. The sample lists about 150,000 distinct CDR3 sequences; approximately 6% were seen once. This clonotype originated in an adult woman who had mild COVID-19 (a few samples of this study predate the infection). Cell type and time point are not known. This chain joins TRBV3-1 and TRBJ2-1, with TRBD2 identical over 12 bases. Specimen: PBMCs or a T cell subset sorted from them (not recorded which). Written as DNA, the CDR3 is TGTGCCAGCAGCCGACTAGCGGGAGCCATTCTGTACAATGAGCAGTTCTTC. It yields the protein CASSRLAGAILYNEQFF.